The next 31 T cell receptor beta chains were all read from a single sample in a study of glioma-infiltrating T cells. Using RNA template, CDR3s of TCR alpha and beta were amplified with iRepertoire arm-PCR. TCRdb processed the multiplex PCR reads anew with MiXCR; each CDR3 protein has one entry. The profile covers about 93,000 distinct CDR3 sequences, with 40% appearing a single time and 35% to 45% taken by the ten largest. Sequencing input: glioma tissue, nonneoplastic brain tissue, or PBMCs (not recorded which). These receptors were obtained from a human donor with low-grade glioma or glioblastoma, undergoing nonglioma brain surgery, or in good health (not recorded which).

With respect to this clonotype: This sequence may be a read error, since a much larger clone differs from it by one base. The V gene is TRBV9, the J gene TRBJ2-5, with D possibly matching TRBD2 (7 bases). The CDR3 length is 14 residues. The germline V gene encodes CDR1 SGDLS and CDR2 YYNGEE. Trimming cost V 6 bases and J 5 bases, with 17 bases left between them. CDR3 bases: TGTGCCAGCAACCAGGGAGGGGGAGGGGAGACCCAGTACTTC. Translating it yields CASNQGGGGETQYF.

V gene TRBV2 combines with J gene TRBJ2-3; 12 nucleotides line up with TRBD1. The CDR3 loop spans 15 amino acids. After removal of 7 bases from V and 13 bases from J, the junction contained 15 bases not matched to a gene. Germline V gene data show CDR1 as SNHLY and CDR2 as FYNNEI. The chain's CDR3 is CASTPKGQGAHEKYF. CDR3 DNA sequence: TGTGCCAGCACCCCTAAGGGACAGGGGGCACACGAGAAGTATTTT.

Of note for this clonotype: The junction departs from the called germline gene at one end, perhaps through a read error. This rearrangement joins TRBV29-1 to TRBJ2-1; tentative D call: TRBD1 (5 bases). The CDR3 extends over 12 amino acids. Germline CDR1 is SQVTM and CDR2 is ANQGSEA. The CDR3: CGVGADTGEQFF. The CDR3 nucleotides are TGCGGCGTTGGCGCGGACACCGGCGAGCAGTTCTTC.

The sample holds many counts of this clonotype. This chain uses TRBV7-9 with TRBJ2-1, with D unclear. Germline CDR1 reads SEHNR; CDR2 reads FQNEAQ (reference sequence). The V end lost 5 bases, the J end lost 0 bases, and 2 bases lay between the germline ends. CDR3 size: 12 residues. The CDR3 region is CASSRSYNEQFF. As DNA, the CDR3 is TGTGCCAGCAGCCGCTCCTACAATGAGCAGTTCTTC.

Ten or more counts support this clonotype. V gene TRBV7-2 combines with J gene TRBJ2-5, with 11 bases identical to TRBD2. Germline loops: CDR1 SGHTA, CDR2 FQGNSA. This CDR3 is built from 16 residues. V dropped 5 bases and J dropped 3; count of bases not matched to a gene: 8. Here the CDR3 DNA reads TGTGCCAGCAGCCCACCACGACTAGCGGGAAAAGAGACCCAGTACTTC. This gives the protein CASSPPRLAGKETQYF. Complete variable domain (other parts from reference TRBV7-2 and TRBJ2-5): GAGVSQSPSNKVTEKGKDVELRCDPISGHTALYWYRQSLGQGLEFLIYFQGNSAPDKSGLPSDRFSAERTGGSVSTLTIQRTQQEDSAVYLCASSPPRLAGKETQYFGPGTRLLVL.

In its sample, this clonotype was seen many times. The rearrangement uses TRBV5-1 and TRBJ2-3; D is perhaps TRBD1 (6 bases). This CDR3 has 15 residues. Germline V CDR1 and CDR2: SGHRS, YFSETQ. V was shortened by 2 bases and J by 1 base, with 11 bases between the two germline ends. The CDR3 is CASSLEGEGTDTQYF. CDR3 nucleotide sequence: TGCGCCAGCAGCTTAGAGGGGGAAGGCACAGATACGCAGTATTTT.

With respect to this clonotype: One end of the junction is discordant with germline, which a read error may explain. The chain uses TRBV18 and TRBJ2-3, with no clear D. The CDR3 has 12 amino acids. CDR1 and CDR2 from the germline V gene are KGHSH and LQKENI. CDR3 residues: CASSLRPDAQYF. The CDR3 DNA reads TGTGCCAGCTCACTCAGGCCAGATGCGCAGTATTTT. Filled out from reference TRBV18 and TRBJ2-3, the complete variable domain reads NAGVMQNPRHLVRRRGQEARLRCSPMKGHSHVYWYRQLPEEGLKFMVYLQKENIIDESGMPKERFSAEFPKEGPSILRIQQVVRGDSAAYFCASSLRPDAQYFGPGTRLTVL.

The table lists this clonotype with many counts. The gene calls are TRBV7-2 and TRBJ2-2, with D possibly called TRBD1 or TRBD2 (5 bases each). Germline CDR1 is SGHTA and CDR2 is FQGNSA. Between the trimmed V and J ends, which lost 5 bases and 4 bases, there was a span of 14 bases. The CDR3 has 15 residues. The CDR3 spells CASSPSGTGTGELFF. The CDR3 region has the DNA TGTGCCAGCAGCCCGAGTGGGACCGGCACCGGGGAGCTGTTTTTT. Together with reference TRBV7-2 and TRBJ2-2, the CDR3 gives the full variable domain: GAGVSQSPSNKVTEKGKDVELRCDPISGHTALYWYRQSLGQGLEFLIYFQGNSAPDKSGLPSDRFSAERTGGSVSTLTIQRTQQEDSAVYLCASSPSGTGTGELFFGEGSRLTVL.

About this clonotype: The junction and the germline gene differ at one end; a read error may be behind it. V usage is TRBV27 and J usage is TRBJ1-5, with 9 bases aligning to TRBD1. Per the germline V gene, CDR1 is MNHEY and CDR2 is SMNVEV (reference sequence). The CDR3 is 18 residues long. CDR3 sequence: CASNLRTGVVLKNQPQHF. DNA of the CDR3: TGTGCCAGCAATTTAAGGACAGGGGTTGTTCTTAAAAATCAGCCCCAGCATTTT.

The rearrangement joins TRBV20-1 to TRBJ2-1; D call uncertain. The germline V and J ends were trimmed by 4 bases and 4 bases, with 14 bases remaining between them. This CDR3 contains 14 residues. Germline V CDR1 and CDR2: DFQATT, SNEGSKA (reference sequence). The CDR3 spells CSAMKSLTYNEQFF. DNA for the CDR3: TGCAGTGCTATGAAGAGCCTTACATACAATGAGCAGTTCTTC.

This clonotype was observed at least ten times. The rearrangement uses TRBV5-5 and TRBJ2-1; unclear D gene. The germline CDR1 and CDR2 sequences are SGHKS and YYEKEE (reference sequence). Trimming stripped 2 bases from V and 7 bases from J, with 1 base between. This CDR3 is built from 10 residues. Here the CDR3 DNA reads TGTGCCAGCAGCTTAAATGAGCAGTTCTTC. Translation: CASSLNEQFF.

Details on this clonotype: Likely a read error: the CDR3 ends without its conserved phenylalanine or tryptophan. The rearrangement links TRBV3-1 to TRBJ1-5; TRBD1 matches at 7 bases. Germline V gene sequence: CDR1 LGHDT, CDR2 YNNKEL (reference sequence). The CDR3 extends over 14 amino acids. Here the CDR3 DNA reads TGCGCCAGCAGCCGGGACAGAACGAATCAGCCCCAGCATCTT. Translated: CASSRDRTNQPQHL.

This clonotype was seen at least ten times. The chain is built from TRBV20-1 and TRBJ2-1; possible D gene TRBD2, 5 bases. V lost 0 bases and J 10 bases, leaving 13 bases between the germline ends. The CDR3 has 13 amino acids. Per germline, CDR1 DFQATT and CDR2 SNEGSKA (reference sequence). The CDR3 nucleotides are TGCAGTGCTAGAGATCCACTAGTTGACGAGCAGTTCTTC. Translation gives CSARDPLVDEQFF.

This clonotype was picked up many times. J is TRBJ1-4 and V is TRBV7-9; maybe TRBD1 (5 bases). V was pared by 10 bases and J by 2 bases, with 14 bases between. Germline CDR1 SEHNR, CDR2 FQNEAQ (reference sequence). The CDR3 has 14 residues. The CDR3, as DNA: TGTGCCACCGGGACCACTACGACTAATGAAAAACTGTTTTTT. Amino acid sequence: CATGTTTTNEKLFF.

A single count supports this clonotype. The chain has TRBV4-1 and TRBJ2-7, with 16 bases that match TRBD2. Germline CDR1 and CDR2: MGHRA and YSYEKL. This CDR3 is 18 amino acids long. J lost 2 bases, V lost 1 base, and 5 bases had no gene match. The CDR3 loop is CASSQVVGLAGGAYEQYF. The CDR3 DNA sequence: TGCGCCAGCAGCCAAGTGGTGGGACTAGCGGGAGGGGCCTACGAGCAGTACTTC.

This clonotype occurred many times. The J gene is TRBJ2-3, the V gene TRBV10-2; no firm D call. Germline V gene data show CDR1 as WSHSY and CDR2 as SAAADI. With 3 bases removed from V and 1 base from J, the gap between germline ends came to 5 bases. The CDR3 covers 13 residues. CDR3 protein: CASSEIGTDTQYF. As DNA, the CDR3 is TGCGCCAGCAGTGAAATTGGCACAGATACGCAGTATTTT.

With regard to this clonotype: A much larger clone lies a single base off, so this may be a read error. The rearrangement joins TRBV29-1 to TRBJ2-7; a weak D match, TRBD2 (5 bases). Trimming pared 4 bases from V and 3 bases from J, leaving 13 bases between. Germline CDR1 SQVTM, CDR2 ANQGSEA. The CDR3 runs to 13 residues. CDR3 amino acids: CSVVLVGIYEQYF. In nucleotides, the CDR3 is TGCAGCGTTGTACTAGTGGGGATCTACGAGCAGTACTTC.

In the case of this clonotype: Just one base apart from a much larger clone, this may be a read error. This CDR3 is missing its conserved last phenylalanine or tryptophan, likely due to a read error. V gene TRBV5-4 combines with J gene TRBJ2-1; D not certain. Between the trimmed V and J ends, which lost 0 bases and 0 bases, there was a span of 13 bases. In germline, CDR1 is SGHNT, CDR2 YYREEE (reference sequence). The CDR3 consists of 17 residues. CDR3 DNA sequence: TGTGCCAGCAGCTTGGAATCCTTCAGTCACTCCTACAATGAGCAGTTCTTA. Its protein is CASSLESFSHSYNEQFL.

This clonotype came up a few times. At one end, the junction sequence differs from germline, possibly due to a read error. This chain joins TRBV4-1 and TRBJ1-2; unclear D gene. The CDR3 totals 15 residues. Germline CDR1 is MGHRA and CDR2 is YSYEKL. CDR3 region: CASSPESFPNYGYNF. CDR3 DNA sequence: TGCGCCAGCAGCCCGGAGTCTTTCCCCAACTATGGCTACAACTTC.

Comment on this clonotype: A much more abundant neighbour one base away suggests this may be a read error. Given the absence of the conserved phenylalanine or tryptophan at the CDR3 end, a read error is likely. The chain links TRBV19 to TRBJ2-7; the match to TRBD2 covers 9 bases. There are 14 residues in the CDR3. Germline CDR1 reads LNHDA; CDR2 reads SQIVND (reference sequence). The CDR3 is CANSIGGRGYEQYL. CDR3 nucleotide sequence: TGTGCCAATAGTATTGGCGGGAGGGGATATGAGCAGTACCTC.

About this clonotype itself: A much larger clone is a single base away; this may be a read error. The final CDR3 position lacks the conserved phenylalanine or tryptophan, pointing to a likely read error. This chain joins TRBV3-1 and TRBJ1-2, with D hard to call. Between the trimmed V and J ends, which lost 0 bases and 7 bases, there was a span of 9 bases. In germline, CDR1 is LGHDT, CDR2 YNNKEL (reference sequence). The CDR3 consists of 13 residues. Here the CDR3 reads CASSQEDSCGYTL. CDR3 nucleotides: TGTGCCAGCAGCCAAGAGGACTCTTGTGGCTACACCCTC.

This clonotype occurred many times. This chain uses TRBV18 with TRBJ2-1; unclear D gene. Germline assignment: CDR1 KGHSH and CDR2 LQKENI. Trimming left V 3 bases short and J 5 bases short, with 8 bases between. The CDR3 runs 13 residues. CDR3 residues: CASSPSVNNEQFF. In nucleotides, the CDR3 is TGTGCCAGCTCACCGTCCGTAAACAATGAGCAGTTCTTC.

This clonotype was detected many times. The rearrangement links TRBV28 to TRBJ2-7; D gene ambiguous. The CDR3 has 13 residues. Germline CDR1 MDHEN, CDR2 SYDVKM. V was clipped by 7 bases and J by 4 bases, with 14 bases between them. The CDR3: CASIGEAIYEQYF. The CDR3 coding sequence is TGTGCCAGCATCGGTGAGGCCATATACGAGCAGTACTTC.

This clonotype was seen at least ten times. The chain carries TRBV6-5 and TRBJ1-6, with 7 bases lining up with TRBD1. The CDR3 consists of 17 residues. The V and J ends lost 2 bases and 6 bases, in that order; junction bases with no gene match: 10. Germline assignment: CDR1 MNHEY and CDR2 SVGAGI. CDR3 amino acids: CASSYSPSTGSNSPLHF. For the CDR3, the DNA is TGTGCCAGCAGTTACAGTCCATCGACAGGGAGTAATTCACCCCTCCACTTT.

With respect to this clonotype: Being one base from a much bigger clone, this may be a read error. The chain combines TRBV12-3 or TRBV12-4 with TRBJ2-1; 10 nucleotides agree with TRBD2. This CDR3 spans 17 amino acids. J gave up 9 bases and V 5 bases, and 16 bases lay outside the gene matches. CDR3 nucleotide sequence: TGTGCCAGCAGTCTGAGAAGAGTAGCGGGAGGTTTTGGTGAGCAGTTCTTC. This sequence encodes CASSLRRVAGGFGEQFF.

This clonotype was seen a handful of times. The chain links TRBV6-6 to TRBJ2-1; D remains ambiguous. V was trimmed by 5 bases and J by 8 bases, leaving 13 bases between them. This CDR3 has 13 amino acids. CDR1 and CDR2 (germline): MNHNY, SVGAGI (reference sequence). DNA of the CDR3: TGTGCCAGCAGTCAATACTGGTCCTATGAGCAGTTCTTC. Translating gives CASSQYWSYEQFF.

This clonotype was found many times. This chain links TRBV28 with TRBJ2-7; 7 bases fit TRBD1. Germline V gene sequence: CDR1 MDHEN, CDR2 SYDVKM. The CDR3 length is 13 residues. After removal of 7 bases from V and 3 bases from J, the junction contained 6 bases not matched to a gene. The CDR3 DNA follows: TGTGCCAGCACCGGGACAGCGGTCTACGAGCAGTACTTC. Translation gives CASTGTAVYEQYF.

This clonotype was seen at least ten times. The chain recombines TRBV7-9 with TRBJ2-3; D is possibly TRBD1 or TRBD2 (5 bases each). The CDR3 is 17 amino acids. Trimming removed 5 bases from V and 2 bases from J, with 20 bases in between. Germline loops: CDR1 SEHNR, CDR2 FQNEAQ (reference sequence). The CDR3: CASSTGDGGIYTDTQYF. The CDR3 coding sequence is TGTGCCAGCAGCACTGGGGACGGAGGAATTTACACAGATACGCAGTATTTT. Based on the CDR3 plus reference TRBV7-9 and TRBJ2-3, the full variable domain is DTGVSQNPRHKITKRGQNVTFRCDPISEHNRLYWYRQTLGQGPEFLTYFQNEAQLEKSRLLSDRFSAERPKGSFSTLEIQRTEQGDSAMYLCASSTGDGGIYTDTQYFGPGTRLTVL.

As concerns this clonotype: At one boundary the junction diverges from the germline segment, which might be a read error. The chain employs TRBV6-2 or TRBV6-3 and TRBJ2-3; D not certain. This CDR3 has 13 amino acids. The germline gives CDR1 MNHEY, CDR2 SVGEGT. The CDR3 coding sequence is TGTGCCAGCAGCTTGAGTGGCCCAGATACGAAGTATTTT. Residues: CASSLSGPDTKYF.

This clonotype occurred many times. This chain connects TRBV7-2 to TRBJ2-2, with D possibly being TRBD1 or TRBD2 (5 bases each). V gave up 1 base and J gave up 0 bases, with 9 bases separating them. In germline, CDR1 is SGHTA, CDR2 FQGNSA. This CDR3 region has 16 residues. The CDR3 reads CASSLDWGSNTGELFF. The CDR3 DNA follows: TGTGCCAGCAGCTTAGATTGGGGGTCGAACACCGGGGAGCTGTTTTTT.

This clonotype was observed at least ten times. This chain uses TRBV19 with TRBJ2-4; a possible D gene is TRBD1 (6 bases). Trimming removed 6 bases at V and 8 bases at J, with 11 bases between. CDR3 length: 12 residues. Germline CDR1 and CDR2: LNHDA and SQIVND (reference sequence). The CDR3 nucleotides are TGTGCCAGTAGGGACAGCAGGGACATTCAGTACTTC. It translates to CASRDSRDIQYF.